Only a few counts were recorded for the clone carrying this T cell receptor beta chain. As yet, its antigen is unknown. Via MiXCR, TCRdb re-called the RACE reads, giving one row per CDR3 protein. The sample has more than 300,000 distinct CDR3 sequences, roughly 6% seen once. The data were taken from a study of human T cells and chemical hapten exposure. In the study overall: The patients were mostly female; they had alopecia areata, totalis or universalis. General observations from the study: DPC sensitization did not alter TCRs above 1 in 1000 frequency.

Time point reported: pre-sensitization, week 0. The treatment denotes: therapeutic diphenylcyclopropenone sensitization with weekly scalp DPC. Unfractionated whole blood yielded the extracted total RNA. This TCR came from a woman younger than 30 with alopecia areata. Some clones in this sample may be carry-over from other donors' samples. The sample here was whole blood, taken in connection with sensitization to the hapten diphenylcyclopropenone (DPC).

The CDR3 loop is CASSHRSTGPLYEQYF. The DNA of the CDR3 is TGTGCCAGCAGCCATCGTTCGACAGGGCCCCTCTACGAGCAGTACTTC. The rearrangement joins TRBV7-9 to TRBJ2-7; 7 bases fit TRBD1. This CDR3 spans 16 amino acids. The junction had 13 bases not matched to a gene; V was cut back by 5 bases and J by 3 bases. The germline V gene encodes CDR1 SEHNR and CDR2 FQNEAQ (reference sequence).